The 21 T cell receptor beta chains below were found in one sample sequenced in a study of cytomegalovirus exposure and HLA in healthy donors. Researchers ran the PCR with 60 Vbeta and 13 Jbeta primers. The data were produced by immunoSEQ multiplex PCR, yet TCRdb's version contains in-frame clones alone and is incomplete. The data show 200,000 to 250,000 clones, approximately 81% seen once. The material sequenced was PBMCs. The receptors come from a man between 25 and 39 years old in good health and CMV-seronegative.

The rearrangement uses TRBV20-1 and TRBJ2-1; the D gene is possibly TRBD1 (5 bases). Trimming removed 4 bases from V and 14 bases from J, with 12 bases in between. This CDR3 comprises 10 residues. Germline CDR1 is DFQATT and CDR2 is SNEGSKA (reference sequence). As DNA, the CDR3 is TGCAGTGCTATTGAAGGGGTTGAGTTCTTC. Translating gives CSAIEGVEFF.

The chain joins TRBV5-1 to TRBJ2-5; D is possibly TRBD1 (5 bases). V lost 5 bases and J 3 bases, leaving 14 bases between the germline ends. The germline gives CDR1 SGHRS, CDR2 YFSETQ. CDR3 length: 14 residues. The CDR3 reads CASREGVLEETQYF. The CDR3 DNA is TGCGCCAGCAGGGAAGGGGTTTTGGAAGAGACCCAGTACTTC. Filled out from reference TRBV5-1 and TRBJ2-5, the complete variable domain reads KAGVTQTPRYLIKTRGQQVTLSCSPISGHRSVSWYQQTPGQGLQFLFEYFSETQRNKGNFPGRFSGRQFSNSRSEMNVSTLELGDSALYLCASREGVLEETQYFGPGTRLLVL.

The chain carries TRBV5-1 and TRBJ1-1, with 7 bases identical to TRBD1. CDR3 length: 16 amino acids. Unmatched junction bases numbered 6, after V lost 1 base and J lost 0 bases. Per the germline V gene, CDR1 is SGHRS and CDR2 is YFSETQ. The CDR3 coding sequence is TGCGCCAGCAGCTTGAGGGACAGATATTTGAACACTGAAGCTTTCTTT. As protein: CASSLRDRYLNTEAFF. The full variable domain, rest sourced from reference TRBV5-1 and TRBJ1-1, is KAGVTQTPRYLIKTRGQQVTLSCSPISGHRSVSWYQQTPGQGLQFLFEYFSETQRNKGNFPGRFSGRQFSNSRSEMNVSTLELGDSALYLCASSLRDRYLNTEAFFGQGTRLTVV.

This chain links TRBV18 with TRBJ2-7, with 8 bases identical to TRBD2. Trimming took 6 bases from V and 12 from J; bases not matched to a gene: 13. This CDR3 is built from 13 residues. Germline V CDR1 and CDR2: KGHSH, LQKENI. DNA for the CDR3: TGTGCCAGCTCCTTCGGCGAAGCGGGGGATCGGTACTTC. Its translation: CASSFGEAGDRYF.

V gene TRBV12-1 combines with J gene TRBJ2-7; whether TRBD1, the table's D call, matches the DNA was not checked. TRBV12-1 is a known pseudogene. The CDR3 has 15 amino acids. The CDR3 sequence is CASSFFVQGRYEQYF. The CDR3 bases are TGTGCCAGCAGCTTTTTTGTGCAGGGTCGGTACGAGCAGTACTTC.

V gene TRBV18 combines with J gene TRBJ1-2; 8 bases are a match to TRBD1. The CDR3 has 15 amino acids. Losses at the gene ends were 6 bases for V and 4 bases for J; bases not matched to a gene: 10. The germline CDR1 and CDR2 sequences are KGHSH and LQKENI. This CDR3 is CASSFGQGATYGYTF. The CDR3 DNA reads TGTGCCAGCTCGTTCGGACAGGGTGCGACCTATGGCTACACCTTC.

The chain employs TRBV27 and TRBJ2-5, with TRBD1 as a possible D gene (5 bases). The germline V gene encodes CDR1 MNHEY and CDR2 SMNVEV (reference sequence). Trimming cost V 2 bases and J 0 bases, with 7 bases left between them. The CDR3 has 14 residues. CDR3: CASSLHRNQETQYF. In DNA form, the CDR3 reads TGTGCCAGCAGTTTACACAGGAACCAAGAGACCCAGTACTTC.

CDR3 sequence (DNA): TGTGCCAGCAGTTTAGGGAGGTCCTACGAGCAGTACTTC. Amino acid sequence: CASSLGRSYEQYF. This sequence joins TRBV6-6 and TRBJ2-7, with TRBD2 as a possible D gene (6 bases). The CDR3 length is 13 residues. CDR1 is MNHNY and CDR2 is SVGAGI in the germline V gene (reference sequence). The V end lost 4 bases, the J end lost 1 base, and 8 bases lay between the germline ends.

The chain uses TRBV19 and TRBJ2-1; 11 bases align to TRBD2. The CDR3 loop spans 15 amino acids. The germline V gene has CDR1 LNHDA and CDR2 SQIVND (reference sequence). Trimming at V came to 5 bases and at J to 4 bases, leaving 4 bases not matched to a gene. The CDR3 spells CASSQTSGGYNEQFF. The CDR3 DNA is TGTGCCAGTAGTCAAACTAGCGGGGGTTACAATGAGCAGTTCTTC.

The V call is TRBV19, the J call TRBJ1-6; 7 nucleotides agree with TRBD1. The length of the CDR3 is 14 residues. The J segment lost 7 bases and the V segment lost 8 bases, leaving 8 bases of the junction unmatched. Germline V gives CDR1 LNHDA, CDR2 SQIVND (reference sequence). The CDR3 reads CASQEQGRNSPLHF. CDR3 DNA: TGTGCCAGTCAAGAACAGGGGAGGAATTCACCCCTCCACTTT.

This clone was detected only once. The CDR3, as DNA: TGCAGCGTTGATTTTTCAGGCCTCTACAATGAGCAGTTCTTC. Its protein product is CSVDFSGLYNEQFF. The chain has TRBV29-1 and TRBJ2-1; D unresolved. The V and J ends lost 3 bases and 3 bases respectively, with 12 bases between them. CDR1 and CDR2 (germline): SQVTM, ANQGSEA. This CDR3 has 14 amino acids.

The chain employs TRBV5-1 and TRBJ2-5; TRBD2 matches 7 bases. J gave up 1 base and V 5 bases, and 2 bases lay outside the gene matches. The CDR3 is 13 amino acids. Germline values: CDR1 SGHRS, CDR2 YFSETQ. CDR3 DNA: TGCGCCAGCAGGGGAGGGGTCCAAGAGACCCAGTACTTC. Translated, it gives CASRGGVQETQYF.

The chain couples TRBV28 to TRBJ1-3; D gene uncertain. The CDR3 has 12 amino acids. Trimming took 3 bases from V and 9 from J, leaving 9 bases between them. CDR1 MDHEN and CDR2 SYDVKM come from the germline V gene. In nucleotides, the CDR3 is TGTGCCAGCAGTTTCTCCCTAGGCACCATATATTTT. Translating it yields CASSFSLGTIYF. Combining the CDR3 with reference TRBV28 and TRBJ1-3 gives the whole variable domain DVKVTQSSRYLVKRTGEKVFLECVQDMDHENMFWYRQDPGLGLRLIYFSYDVKMKEKGDIPEGYSVSREKKERFSLILESASTNQTSMYLCASSFSLGTIYFGEGSWLTVV.

This chain joins TRBV29-1 and TRBJ2-3; TRBD1 might be the D (6 bases). With 3 bases removed from V and 0 bases from J, the gap between germline ends came to 16 bases. The germline CDR1 and CDR2 sequences are SQVTM and ANQGSEA. This CDR3 is 16 amino acids long. The DNA of the CDR3 is TGCAGCGTTGATGATTTACAGGGACGAAGCACAGATACGCAGTATTTT. Translation gives CSVDDLQGRSTDTQYF.

CDR3 DNA: TGCGCCAGCAGCTTTGGCGGGGGGGCCGTTAGGGCCTACGAGCAGTACTTC. It yields the protein CASSFGGGAVRAYEQYF. This chain uses TRBV5-1 with TRBJ2-7; 9 bases map to TRBD2. Germline CDR1 is SGHRS and CDR2 is YFSETQ. The CDR3 consists of 17 residues. V shed 2 bases, J shed 2 bases, and the junction held 11 bases outside the gene matches.

The gene calls are TRBV7-9 and TRBJ1-2; 7 bases agree with TRBD1. Germline-derived CDR1 and CDR2 are SEHNR and FQNEAQ (reference sequence). J gave up 8 bases and V 5 bases, and 5 bases lay outside the gene matches. This CDR3 is 12 amino acids long. CDR3 DNA: TGTGCCAGCAGCGTGGGACAGCGGGGCTACACCTTC. This sequence encodes CASSVGQRGYTF.

DNA for the CDR3: TGCGCCAGCAGCTCGTATCTCGGGACAGGCTATGGCTACACCTTC. Translated, it gives CASSSYLGTGYGYTF. The chain uses TRBV5-1 and TRBJ1-2, with 8 bases lining up with TRBD1. The CDR3 covers 15 residues. Looked up from germline, CDR1 is SGHRS and CDR2 is YFSETQ. Trimming cost V 3 bases and J 4 bases; bases outside gene matches: 8.

The V and J genes are TRBV19 and TRBJ2-7; 7 nucleotides agree with TRBD1. Trimming cost V 11 bases and J 0 bases; bases outside gene matches: 10. The CDR3 consists of 14 residues. In germline, CDR1 is LNHDA, CDR2 SQIVND (reference sequence). CDR3 nucleotides: TGTGCCCCCTCAAGACAGGGTTCCTCCTACGAGCAGTACTTC. Translation gives CAPSRQGSSYEQYF.

V gene TRBV5-1 combines with J gene TRBJ2-3; the match to TRBD1 covers 12 bases. This CDR3 contains 16 residues. The V gene end was trimmed by 5 bases and the J gene end by 4 bases; junction bases not matched to a gene: 8. Germline assignment: CDR1 SGHRS and CDR2 YFSETQ. As DNA, the CDR3 is TGCGCCAGCAGTCTTACCGGGACAGGGGGCGCAGATACGCAGTATTTT. Amino acids: CASSLTGTGGADTQYF.

This rearrangement joins TRBV5-6 to TRBJ1-2; D call uncertain. The germline gives CDR1 SGHDT, CDR2 YYEEEE. V lost 0 bases and J 0 bases, leaving 9 bases between the germline ends. CDR3 size: 15 residues. The CDR3 bases are TGTGCCAGCAGCTTGGCGGGTGGAGCTAACTATGGCTACACCTTC. The encoded protein is CASSLAGGANYGYTF.

V usage is TRBV6-5 and J usage is TRBJ1-1, with D unresolved. CDR1 is MNHEY and CDR2 is SVGAGI in the germline V gene. The V and J ends lost 4 bases and 7 bases respectively, with 13 bases between them. The CDR3 runs 13 residues. CDR3 sequence (DNA): TGTGCCAGCAGTTCCCGTGGCACGAATGAAGCTTTCTTT. It yields the protein CASSSRGTNEAFF.